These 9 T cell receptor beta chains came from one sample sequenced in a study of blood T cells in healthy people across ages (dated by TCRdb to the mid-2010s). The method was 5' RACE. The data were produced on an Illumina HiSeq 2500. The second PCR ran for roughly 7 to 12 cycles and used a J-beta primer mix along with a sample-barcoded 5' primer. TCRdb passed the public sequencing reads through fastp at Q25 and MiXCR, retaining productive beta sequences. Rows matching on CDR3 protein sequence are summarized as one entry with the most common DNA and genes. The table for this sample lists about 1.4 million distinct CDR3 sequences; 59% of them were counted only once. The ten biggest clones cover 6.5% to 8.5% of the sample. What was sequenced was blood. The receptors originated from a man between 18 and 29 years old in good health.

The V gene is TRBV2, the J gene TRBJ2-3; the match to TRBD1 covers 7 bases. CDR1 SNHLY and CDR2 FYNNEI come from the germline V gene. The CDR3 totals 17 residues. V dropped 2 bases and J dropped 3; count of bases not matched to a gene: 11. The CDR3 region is CASSEHRVRGLTDTQYF. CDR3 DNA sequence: TGTGCCAGCAGTGAACATCGGGTCAGGGGGTTGACAGATACGCAGTATTTT.

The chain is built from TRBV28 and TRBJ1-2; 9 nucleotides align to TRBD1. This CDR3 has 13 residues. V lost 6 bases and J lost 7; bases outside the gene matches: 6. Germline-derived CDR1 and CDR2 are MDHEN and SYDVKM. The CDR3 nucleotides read TGTGCCAGCAGCACTACAGGGGGCAGTGGCTACACCTTC. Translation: CASSTTGGSGYTF.

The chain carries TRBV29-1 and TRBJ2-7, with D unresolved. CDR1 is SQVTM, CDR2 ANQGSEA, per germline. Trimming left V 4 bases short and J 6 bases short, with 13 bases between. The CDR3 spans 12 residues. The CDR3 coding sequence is TGCAGCGTTGCCGGGCAGAAACGCGAGCAGTACTTC. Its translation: CSVAGQKREQYF.

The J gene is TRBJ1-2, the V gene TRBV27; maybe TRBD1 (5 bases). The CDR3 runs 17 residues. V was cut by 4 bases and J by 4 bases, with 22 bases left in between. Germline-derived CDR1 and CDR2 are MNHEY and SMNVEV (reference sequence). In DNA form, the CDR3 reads TGTGCCAGCAGTTCGGCTCCCTCTACCGGGACTTTCTATGGCTACACCTTC. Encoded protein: CASSSAPSTGTFYGYTF.

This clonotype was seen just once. The CDR3 protein is CASSLSRGRVAEQYF. CDR3 sequence (DNA): TGTGCCAGCAGCTTATCGAGGGGCAGGGTAGCCGAGCAGTACTTC. The V and J genes are TRBV7-2 and TRBJ2-7, with D perhaps assigned TRBD1 or TRBD2 (5 bases each). V was shortened by 2 bases and J by 6 bases, with 17 bases between the two germline ends. Germline V lookup: CDR1 SGHTA, CDR2 FQGNSA. This CDR3 contains 15 residues.

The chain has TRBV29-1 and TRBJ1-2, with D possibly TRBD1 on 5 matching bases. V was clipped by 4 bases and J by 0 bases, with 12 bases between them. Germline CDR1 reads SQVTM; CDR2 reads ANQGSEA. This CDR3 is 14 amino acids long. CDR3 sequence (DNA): TGCAGCGTTGGAGGGGAGTACACTAACTATGGCTACACCTTC. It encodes CSVGGEYTNYGYTF.

The CDR3 loop is CASSLYDGIRTEAFF. The CDR3 nucleotides are TGTGCCAGCAGTTTATACGACGGAATAAGGACTGAAGCTTTCTTT. The rearrangement links TRBV27 to TRBJ1-1, with D unclear. CDR3 length: 15 residues. Germline V gives CDR1 MNHEY, CDR2 SMNVEV (reference sequence). The V and J ends lost 1 base and 5 bases respectively, with 14 bases between them.

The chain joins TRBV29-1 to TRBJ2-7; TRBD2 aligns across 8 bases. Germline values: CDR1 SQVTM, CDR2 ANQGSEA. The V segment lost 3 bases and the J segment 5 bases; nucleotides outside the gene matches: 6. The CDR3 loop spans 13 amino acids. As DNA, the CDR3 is TGCAGCGTTGAGGGGACTAGAATCCACGAGCAGTACTTC. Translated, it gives CSVEGTRIHEQYF.

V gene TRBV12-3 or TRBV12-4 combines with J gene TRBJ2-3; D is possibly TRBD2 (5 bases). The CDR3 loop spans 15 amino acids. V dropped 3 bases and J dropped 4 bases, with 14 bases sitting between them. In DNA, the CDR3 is TGTGCCAGCAGTTTCGAGAGGGCCATTGCAGATACGCAGTATTTT. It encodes CASSFERAIADTQYF.